This T cell receptor (beta chain) was sequenced in a study of T cell responses to AZD1222 COVID-19 vaccine. The overall study: It was second doses at about 4 or about 12 weeks that were pooled. Study-wide points: Nearly half of the spike-specific TCRs reportedly recognize variant regions that carry no mutations. Baseline seropositives among AZD1222 recipients totaled only 5 to 7. Regions 160-218 and 743-854 held dominance among vaccine-associated CD4 TCRs, which spanned spike.

Notes on this clone: Antigen specificity is unknown.

TCRdb keeps only in-frame clones here, not all; method: immunoSEQ multiplex PCR. This repertoire shows roughly 180,000 clones, roughly 90% found once; its top ten account for around 2.6%. V shed 2 bases and J 2 bases; nucleotides not matched to a gene: 8. From germline, CDR1 is MNHEY and CDR2 SVGEGT. This CDR3 is built from 19 residues. The clonotype originates from an adult in good health. The chain links TRBV6-2 or TRBV6-3 to TRBJ2-3, with 15 nucleotides matching TRBD2. The sample in question was peripheral blood, obtained on day 0 of AZD1222 vaccination. The CDR3 coding sequence is TGTGCCAGCAGTTACGGGGGACTAGCGGGAGGAGAAGACACAGATACGCAGTATTTT. Translated: CASSYGGLAGGEDTDTQYF.